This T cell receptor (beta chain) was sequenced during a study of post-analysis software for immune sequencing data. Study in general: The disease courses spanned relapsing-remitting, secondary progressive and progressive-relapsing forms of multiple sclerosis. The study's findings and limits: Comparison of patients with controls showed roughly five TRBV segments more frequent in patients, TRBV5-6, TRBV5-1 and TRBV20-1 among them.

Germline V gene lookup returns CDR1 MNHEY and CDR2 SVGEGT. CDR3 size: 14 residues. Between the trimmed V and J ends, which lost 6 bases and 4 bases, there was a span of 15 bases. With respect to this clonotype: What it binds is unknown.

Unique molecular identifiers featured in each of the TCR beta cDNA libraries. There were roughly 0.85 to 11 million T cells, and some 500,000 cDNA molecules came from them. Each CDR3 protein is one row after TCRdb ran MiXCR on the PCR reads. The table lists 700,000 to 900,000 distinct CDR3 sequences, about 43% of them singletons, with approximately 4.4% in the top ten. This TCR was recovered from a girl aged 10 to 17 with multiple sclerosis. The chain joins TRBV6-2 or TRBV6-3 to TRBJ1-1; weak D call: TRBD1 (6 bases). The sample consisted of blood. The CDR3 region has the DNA TGTGCCAGCAGGAGATCACAGGGTCGCACTGAAGCTTTCTTT. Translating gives CASRRSQGRTEAFF.